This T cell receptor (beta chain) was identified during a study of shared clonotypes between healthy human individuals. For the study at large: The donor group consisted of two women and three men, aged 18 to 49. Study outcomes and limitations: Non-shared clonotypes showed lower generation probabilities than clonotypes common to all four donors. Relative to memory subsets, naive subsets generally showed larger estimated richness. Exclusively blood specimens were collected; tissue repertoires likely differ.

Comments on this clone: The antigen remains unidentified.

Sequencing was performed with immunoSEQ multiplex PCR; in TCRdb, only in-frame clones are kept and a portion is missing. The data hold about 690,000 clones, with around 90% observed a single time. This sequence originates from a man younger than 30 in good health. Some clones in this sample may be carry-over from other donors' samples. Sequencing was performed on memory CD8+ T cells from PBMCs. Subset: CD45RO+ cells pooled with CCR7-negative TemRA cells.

The CDR3 spells CASSFQGVAKNIQYF. The CDR3 DNA follows: TGTGCCAGCAGTTTTCAGGGAGTAGCCAAAAACATTCAGTACTTC. The rearrangement joins TRBV27 to TRBJ2-4; D assignment may be TRBD1 or TRBD2 (5 bases each). V was clipped by 3 bases and J by 0 bases, with 9 bases between them. CDR1 and CDR2 from the germline V gene are MNHEY and SMNVEV (reference sequence). The CDR3 consists of 15 residues.